What follows are 21 T cell receptor beta chains derived from one specimen sequenced in a study of a mutant IDH1 vaccine in newly diagnosed glioma. Time point noted: week 11, during vaccination. Mutant IDH1 20-mer peptide, at 300 ug, made up each vaccine dose, with topical imiquimod. These receptors lack a known antigen. Profiled with immunoSEQ multiplex PCR; TCRdb holds only in-frame clones, not every one. Among about 64,000 clones listed, roughly 84% were seen once. Specimen: PBMCs, collected from a glioma patient whose treatment included an IDH1 peptide vaccine. The receptors stem from a woman aged 50 to 65 with glioma.

This clone has just one count. The chain uses TRBV6-6 and TRBJ1-4; D gene unclear. The germline V gene has CDR1 MNHNY and CDR2 SVGAGI (reference sequence). The CDR3 loop spans 15 amino acids. V lost 7 bases to trimming and J lost 8 bases, with 20 bases between them. This CDR3 reads CASNFGIGLGEKLFF. Written as DNA, the CDR3 is TGTGCCAGCAACTTCGGGATCGGGTTAGGGGAAAAACTGTTTTTT.

This chain links TRBV6-5 with TRBJ1-1; D possibly corresponds to TRBD1 (6 bases). Trimming shortened V by 6 bases and J by 0 bases, and 14 bases separated the two germline ends. This CDR3 is built from 15 residues. Germline loops: CDR1 MNHEY, CDR2 SVGAGI. In DNA form, the CDR3 reads TGTGCCAGCAGGTCACCGGGACAAGTGAACACTGAAGCTTTCTTT. Translated, it gives CASRSPGQVNTEAFF.

The chain employs TRBV9 and TRBJ2-3, with D unresolved. V dropped 0 bases and J dropped 4 bases, with 9 bases sitting between them. The CDR3 contains 14 residues. Germline V gene data show CDR1 as SGDLS and CDR2 as YYNGEE. In nucleotides, the CDR3 is TGTGCCAGCAGCGTAGCCCAACTATCAGATACGCAGTATTTT. Translation: CASSVAQLSDTQYF.

V is TRBV27 and J is TRBJ2-1; 16 bases are a match to TRBD2. The junction had 12 bases not matched to a gene; V was cut back by 7 bases and J by 3 bases. The germline gives CDR1 MNHEY, CDR2 SMNVEV (reference sequence). The CDR3 length is 19 residues. As DNA, the CDR3 is TGTGCCAGCACCCAATCGCGGGGACTAGCGGGGGGGCGCTACAATGAGCAGTTCTTC. It specifies CASTQSRGLAGGRYNEQFF.

V and J are TRBV18 and TRBJ1-5; D gene ambiguous. The CDR3 covers 15 residues. Germline V gives CDR1 KGHSH, CDR2 LQKENI. Trimming stripped 0 bases from V and 0 bases from J, with 6 bases between. In DNA form, the CDR3 reads TGTGCCAGCTCACCACCAGGGTATAGCAATCAGCCCCAGCATTTT. Translated: CASSPPGYSNQPQHF.

This chain links TRBV6-5 with TRBJ1-1, with TRBD1 matching over 7 bases. V shed 7 bases and J 2 bases; nucleotides not matched to a gene: 7. This CDR3 comprises 14 residues. Germline loops: CDR1 MNHEY, CDR2 SVGAGI. CDR3 loop: CASISRGFNTEAFF. The CDR3 bases are TGTGCCAGCATCTCCAGGGGGTTTAACACTGAAGCTTTCTTT.

This rearrangement joins TRBV28 to TRBJ1-2; D gene uncertain. The germline gives CDR1 MDHEN, CDR2 SYDVKM. The CDR3 length is 13 residues. With 5 bases removed from V and 8 bases from J, the gap between germline ends came to 15 bases. The CDR3 region is CASSPVPRVGYTF. The CDR3, as DNA: TGTGCCAGCAGTCCGGTCCCCCGGGTAGGCTACACCTTC.

The chain joins TRBV7-2 to TRBJ1-2; no reliable D call. Trimming pared 5 bases from V and 5 bases from J, leaving 9 bases between. The CDR3 length is 12 residues. Per the germline V gene, CDR1 is SGHTA and CDR2 is FQGNSA. The CDR3 bases are TGTGCCAGCAGCCTCACGGGGTATGGCTACACCTTC. This encodes CASSLTGYGYTF.

This clone has just one count. The CDR3 region is CASSALGVGETQYF. The DNA of the CDR3 is TGTGCCAGCAGCGCCCTGGGAGTTGGTGAGACCCAGTACTTC. V gene TRBV11-3 combines with J gene TRBJ2-5, with D perhaps matching TRBD2 (5 bases). The ends were cut back, 5 bases at V and 5 bases at J, with 15 bases in the middle. Per germline, CDR1 SGHNT and CDR2 YENEEA. CDR3 length: 14 residues.

The rearrangement uses TRBV7-2 and TRBJ2-1, with a tentative D call TRBD1 (5 bases). CDR3 length: 12 amino acids. V was cut by 3 bases and J by 7 bases, with 7 bases left in between. Germline lookup yields CDR1 SGHTA and CDR2 FQGNSA. The CDR3 nucleotides are TGTGCCAGCAGCTTCCCAGGGAATGAGCAGTTCTTC. This translates into CASSFPGNEQFF.

This clone was counted a single time. CDR3 DNA: TGTGCCACCTTGGGACAGGGAGCTTCTGGGGCCAACGTCCTGACTTTC. Residues: CATLGQGASGANVLTF. The J gene is TRBJ2-6, the V gene TRBV7-9; 9 bases fit TRBD1. The CDR3 contains 16 residues. The V gene's germline CDR1 is SEHNR and CDR2 FQNEAQ (reference sequence). V shed 10 bases, J shed 1 base, and the junction held 8 bases outside the gene matches.

The V call is TRBV6-1, the J call TRBJ2-7; D not certain. From germline, CDR1 is MNHNS and CDR2 SASEGT. Trimming cost V 2 bases and J 4 bases, with 3 bases left between them. CDR3 length: 11 amino acids. Here the CDR3 reads CASSEYYEQYF. In DNA form, the CDR3 reads TGTGCCAGCAGTGAATATTACGAGCAGTACTTC.

The chain employs TRBV7-9 and TRBJ2-7; TRBD1 aligns across 9 bases. Germline lookup yields CDR1 SEHNR and CDR2 FQNEAQ (reference sequence). The V and J ends lost 5 bases and 4 bases, in that order; junction bases with no gene match: 9. The CDR3 has 15 amino acids. The CDR3 protein is CASSGRDREQYEQYF. CDR3 in DNA: TGTGCCAGCAGCGGCCGGGACAGGGAACAGTACGAGCAGTACTTC.

The rearrangement uses TRBV4-1 and TRBJ1-6, with a possible D match to TRBD1 (5 bases). The germline CDR1 and CDR2 sequences are MGHRA and YSYEKL. V gave up 1 base and J gave up 10 bases, with 11 bases separating them. This CDR3 spans 14 amino acids. This chain's CDR3 is CASSQGTWYSPLHF. The CDR3 region has the DNA TGCGCCAGCAGCCAAGGGACATGGTACTCACCCCTCCACTTT.

V gene TRBV28 combines with J gene TRBJ2-5; possible D gene TRBD2, 5 bases. This CDR3 has 14 residues. Germline V gene lookup returns CDR1 MDHEN and CDR2 SYDVKM. V gave up 5 bases and J gave up 5 bases, with 15 bases separating them. CDR3 in DNA: TGTGCCAGCAGTCTAGCCCCGGCGGCTGAGACCCAGTACTTC. It is translated as CASSLAPAAETQYF.

This rearrangement joins TRBV29-1 to TRBJ2-7; TRBD2 might be the D (6 bases). There are 14 residues in the CDR3. CDR1 is SQVTM and CDR2 is ANQGSEA in the germline V gene. Trimming removed 0 bases at V and 0 bases at J, with 9 bases between. CDR3 bases: TGCAGCGTTGAAGATCGCGGGGTCTCCTACGAGCAGTACTTC. Translated, it gives CSVEDRGVSYEQYF.

The rearrangement joins TRBV7-9 to TRBJ2-3, with D possibly being TRBD1 (6 bases). Germline CDR1 SEHNR, CDR2 FQNEAQ (reference sequence). The V gene lost 4 bases and the J gene lost 5 bases, with 13 bases spanning the gap. The CDR3 covers 14 residues. The CDR3: CASSYSQGIDTQYF. The CDR3 DNA sequence: TGTGCCAGCAGCTATTCCCAGGGGATAGATACGCAGTATTTT.

V is TRBV2 and J is TRBJ1-4, with 7 bases aligning to TRBD1. The germline gives CDR1 SNHLY, CDR2 FYNNEI. J lost 8 bases, V lost 7 bases, and 7 bases had no gene match. CDR3 length: 13 residues. Written as DNA, the CDR3 is TGTGCCAGCACTGGGACAGCCGTCGAAAAACTGTTTTTT. It codes for CASTGTAVEKLFF.

This clone was recorded once. J is TRBJ2-1 and V is TRBV29-1; no firm D call. Deletions cut 7 bases from V and 6 bases from J, with 19 bases between. CDR3 size: 14 residues. From germline, CDR1 is SQVTM and CDR2 ANQGSEA. The chain's CDR3 is CSARRAGPRNEQFF. In DNA, the CDR3 is TGCAGCGCCAGACGCGCCGGGCCCCGCAATGAGCAGTTCTTC.

The chain couples TRBV6-5 to TRBJ2-3; D is ambiguous. V dropped 4 bases and J dropped 3 bases, with 8 bases sitting between them. This CDR3 is 13 amino acids long. Germline loops: CDR1 MNHEY, CDR2 SVGAGI. The CDR3 is CASSSSGTDTQYF. CDR3 nucleotides: TGTGCCAGCAGTTCCTCTGGGACAGATACGCAGTATTTT.

J is TRBJ2-3 and V is TRBV19, with D hard to call. Trimming cost V 6 bases and J 4 bases, with 11 bases left between them. This CDR3 spans 13 amino acids. Germline lookup yields CDR1 LNHDA and CDR2 SQIVND (reference sequence). In DNA form, the CDR3 reads TGTGCCAGTAGCGAGCGACCGGCAGATACGCAGTATTTT. Its translation is CASSERPADTQYF.